Listed here are 30 T cell receptor beta chains from one sample, sequenced in a study of blood T cell repertoires in COVID-19. The method was immunoSEQ multiplex PCR; TCRdb's version includes in-frame clones alone and lacks a portion of them. The sample has fewer than 350,000 clones, around nine tenths seen once. Sequences were obtained from PBMCs or T cells enriched from blood (not recorded which). Receptors originate from a woman between 40 and 55 years old who had recovered from COVID-19.

This chain links TRBV28 with TRBJ1-3; 9 positions match TRBD1. The germline V gene encodes CDR1 MDHEN and CDR2 SYDVKM. The CDR3 contains 16 residues. J lost 0 bases, V lost 6 bases, and 6 bases had no gene match. The CDR3 nucleotides read TGTGCCAGCAGGCTAGGACAGGGGTTCTCTGGAAACACCATATATTTT. Its protein is CASRLGQGFSGNTIYF.

The chain recombines TRBV10-1 with TRBJ2-7, with D maybe TRBD1 (5 bases). V gave up 3 bases and J gave up 3 bases, with 12 bases separating them. Germline CDR1 and CDR2: WNHNN and SYGVQD (reference sequence). CDR3 length equals 14 residues. The CDR3 sequence is CASSDGDRFYEQYF. In DNA form, the CDR3 reads TGCGCCAGCAGTGATGGAGACAGATTCTACGAGCAGTACTTC.

The chain employs TRBV19 and TRBJ1-1; 10 bases map to TRBD1. The CDR3 length is 17 residues. The germline V gene encodes CDR1 LNHDA and CDR2 SQIVND (reference sequence). With V trimmed by 9 bases and J by 1 base, 14 bases remained unmatched. CDR3 bases: TGTGCCAGCCACCGTTGGACAGGGGGATACGGGAACACTGAAGCTTTCTTT. Its protein is CASHRWTGGYGNTEAFF.

The rearrangement links TRBV15 to TRBJ2-7; perhaps TRBD1 as D (5 bases). Germline CDR1 LNHNV, CDR2 YYDKDF (reference sequence). This CDR3 is built from 13 residues. The germline V and J ends were trimmed by 0 bases and 8 bases, with 11 bases remaining between them. The CDR3 DNA sequence: TGTGCCACCAGCAGAGATCGGGCGGACAAGCAGTACTTC. It translates to CATSRDRADKQYF.

The J gene is TRBJ2-3, the V gene TRBV7-2, with TRBD2 matching over 11 bases. Trimming removed 2 bases from V and 3 bases from J; junction bases left unmatched: 1. Germline V gives CDR1 SGHTA, CDR2 FQGNSA. The CDR3 spans 15 residues. DNA of the CDR3: TGTGCCAGCAGCTTACTAGCGGGAGGTACAGATACGCAGTATTTT. Protein: CASSLLAGGTDTQYF. Looking up the rest from reference TRBV7-2 and TRBJ2-3 gives the full variable domain: GAGVSQSPSNKVTEKGKDVELRCDPISGHTALYWYRQSLGQGLEFLIYFQGNSAPDKSGLPSDRFSAERTGGSVSTLTIQRTQQEDSAVYLCASSLLAGGTDTQYFGPGTRLTVL.

This rearrangement joins TRBV28 to TRBJ1-5; 8 nucleotides agree with TRBD1. This CDR3 has 16 residues. CDR1 MDHEN and CDR2 SYDVKM come from the germline V gene. After removal of 2 bases from V and 0 bases from J, the junction contained 3 bases not matched to a gene. The CDR3 loop is CASSLGTGVSNQPQHF. In nucleotides, the CDR3 is TGTGCCAGCAGTTTAGGGACAGGAGTTAGCAATCAGCCCCAGCATTTT. The variable domain in full, with the rest retrieved from reference TRBV28 and TRBJ1-5, is DVKVTQSSRYLVKRTGEKVFLECVQDMDHENMFWYRQDPGLGLRLIYFSYDVKMKEKGDIPEGYSVSREKKERFSLILESASTNQTSMYLCASSLGTGVSNQPQHFGDGTRLSIL.

V is TRBV3-1 (or the pseudogene TRBV3-2) and J is TRBJ1-5; D may be TRBD1 (6 bases). Looked up from germline, CDR1 is LGHDT and CDR2 is YNNKEL (reference sequence). The CDR3 totals 12 residues. V was pared by 5 bases and J by 4 bases, with 6 bases between. The chain's CDR3 is CASSDRNQPQHF. The CDR3 coding sequence is TGTGCCAGCAGCGACAGGAATCAGCCCCAGCATTTT.

The chain couples TRBV24-1 to TRBJ2-2, with D unclear. CDR3 length equals 13 residues. CDR1 KGHDR and CDR2 SFDVKD come from the germline V gene. V was trimmed by 6 bases and J by 1 base, leaving 5 bases between them. CDR3 bases: TGTGCCACCAGTCTAGGGAACACCGGGGAGCTGTTTTTT. This codes for CATSLGNTGELFF.

V usage is TRBV7-2 and J usage is TRBJ2-7, with TRBD1 as a possible D gene (6 bases). The CDR3 totals 14 residues. V was pared by 0 bases and J by 3 bases, with 9 bases between. The germline V gene encodes CDR1 SGHTA and CDR2 FQGNSA. The CDR3 DNA sequence: TGTGCCAGCAGCTTAGCGCACAGGGACTACGAGCAGTACTTC. Its translation is CASSLAHRDYEQYF.

This clone was detected once. CDR3 amino acids: CASSDGTGGATGELFF. CDR3 DNA: TGTGCCAGTAGCGACGGGACAGGGGGCGCAACCGGGGAGCTGTTTTTT. The chain joins TRBV19 to TRBJ2-2; 12 nucleotides align to TRBD1. Germline CDR1 is LNHDA and CDR2 is SQIVND (reference sequence). The length of the CDR3 is 16 residues. The ends lost 6 bases at V and 5 bases at J; junction bases unmatched: 7.

This rearrangement joins TRBV5-4 to TRBJ2-7; a possible D gene is TRBD2 (6 bases). This CDR3 contains 14 residues. The V gene lost 4 bases and the J gene lost 2 bases, with 13 bases spanning the gap. Germline V gives CDR1 SGHNT, CDR2 YYREEE (reference sequence). The CDR3 loop reads CASSLRRGTYEQYF. The CDR3 DNA reads TGTGCCAGCAGCCTCCGGCGGGGAACCTACGAGCAGTACTTC.

The chain couples TRBV19 to TRBJ1-1, with a weak D call TRBD1 (5 bases). The CDR3 runs 14 residues. Trimming removed 3 bases at V and 1 base at J, with 9 bases between. CDR1 and CDR2 from the germline V gene are LNHDA and SQIVND (reference sequence). The CDR3 spells CASSIQGSNTEAFF. The CDR3, as DNA: TGTGCCAGTAGTATTCAGGGATCGAACACTGAAGCTTTCTTT.

CDR3 in DNA: TGTGCCAGCAGTTTACCTAGATGGGGGGAAGATACGCAGTATTTT. Its translation: CASSLPRWGEDTQYF. The chain joins TRBV28 to TRBJ2-3; possible D gene TRBD2, 6 bases. Trimming left V 2 bases short and J 5 bases short, with 14 bases between. The V gene's germline CDR1 is MDHEN and CDR2 SYDVKM. The CDR3 loop spans 15 amino acids.

This clone was observed a few times. The gene calls are TRBV7-2 and TRBJ1-4; maybe TRBD1 (5 bases). V lost 1 base to trimming and J lost 4 bases, with 13 bases between them. Per the germline V gene, CDR1 is SGHTA and CDR2 is FQGNSA. The CDR3 runs to 16 residues. CDR3 sequence reads: CASSLGRGNRNEKLFF. The CDR3, as DNA: TGTGCCAGCAGCTTAGGTCGGGGGAACCGTAATGAAAAACTGTTTTTT.

The chain combines TRBV18 with TRBJ1-2, with 7 bases that match TRBD1. The CDR3 consists of 14 residues. Germline assignment: CDR1 KGHSH and CDR2 LQKENI. The V segment lost 6 bases and the J segment 6 bases; nucleotides outside the gene matches: 10. The CDR3 here is CASSQTSGTDGYTF. In nucleotides, the CDR3 is TGTGCCAGCTCTCAAACCTCCGGGACAGATGGCTACACCTTC.

The V and J genes are TRBV4-1 and TRBJ1-5; 9 bases are a match to TRBD1. CDR3 length: 17 amino acids. The V and J ends lost 0 bases and 4 bases, in that order; junction bases with no gene match: 7. Looked up from germline, CDR1 is MGHRA and CDR2 is YSYEKL. The CDR3 coding sequence is TGCGCCAGCAGCCAAGAAACCGGGGACAGGGTTAATCAGCCCCAGCATTTT. Its translation: CASSQETGDRVNQPQHF.

The V call is TRBV15, the J call TRBJ2-7; the match to TRBD2 covers 14 bases. The CDR3 extends over 16 amino acids. CDR1 and CDR2 from the germline V gene are LNHNV and YYDKDF (reference sequence). The V and J ends lost 8 bases and 5 bases, in that order; junction bases with no gene match: 11. CDR3: CATGTRRLAGGDEQYF. CDR3 in DNA: TGTGCCACCGGGACAAGACGACTAGCGGGAGGGGACGAGCAGTACTTC.

The chain links TRBV11-2 to TRBJ2-5; 8 bases match TRBD1. The CDR3 extends over 13 amino acids. V was clipped by 5 bases and J by 5 bases; unmatched bases: 4. The V gene's germline CDR1 is SGHAT and CDR2 FQNNGV. The CDR3 here is CASSPDRAETQYF. DNA of the CDR3: TGTGCCAGCAGCCCGGACAGGGCCGAGACCCAGTACTTC.

This chain connects TRBV28 to TRBJ2-7; 10 bases fit TRBD2. Germline values: CDR1 MDHEN, CDR2 SYDVKM. This CDR3 region has 14 residues. The V segment lost 5 bases and the J segment 6 bases; nucleotides outside the gene matches: 7. The CDR3 loop reads CASSDRTSGTEQYF. The CDR3 DNA follows: TGTGCCAGCAGTGACAGGACTAGCGGTACCGAGCAGTACTTC. Full variable domain (missing parts from reference TRBV28 and TRBJ2-7): DVKVTQSSRYLVKRTGEKVFLECVQDMDHENMFWYRQDPGLGLRLIYFSYDVKMKEKGDIPEGYSVSREKKERFSLILESASTNQTSMYLCASSDRTSGTEQYFGPGTRLTVT.

The V gene is TRBV30, the J gene TRBJ2-7; D unclear. Per the germline V gene, CDR1 is GTSNPN and CDR2 is SVGIG (reference sequence). Trimming left V 2 bases short and J 3 bases short, with 8 bases between. The CDR3 extends over 12 amino acids. The CDR3, as DNA: TGTGCCTGGAGTTCTGTCCGCTACGAGCAGTACTTC. It translates to CAWSSVRYEQYF.

The V gene is TRBV28, the J gene TRBJ2-7; the D is unclear. CDR3 size: 12 residues. Germline V gives CDR1 MDHEN, CDR2 SYDVKM. V shed 1 base and J shed 10 bases, with 11 bases lying between them. CDR3 amino acids: CASSLYQVEQYF. CDR3 sequence (DNA): TGTGCCAGCAGTTTATACCAGGTGGAACAGTACTTC.

V gene TRBV10-3 combines with J gene TRBJ1-5; no clear D gene. CDR1 is ENHRY, CDR2 SYGVKD, per germline. V was clipped by 7 bases and J by 4 bases, with 11 bases between them. The CDR3 spans 13 residues. The CDR3 DNA reads as TGTGCCATCACCAGTTACCTTAATCAGCCCCAGCATTTT. Its translation: CAITSYLNQPQHF.

The chain employs TRBV6-5 and TRBJ1-2; 10 nucleotides align to TRBD1. The CDR3 loop spans 14 amino acids. J gave up 7 bases and V 7 bases, and 9 bases lay outside the gene matches. Germline V CDR1 and CDR2: MNHEY, SVGAGI. The CDR3 reads CASTKGTGVRGYTF. The CDR3 DNA sequence: TGTGCCAGCACCAAGGGGACAGGGGTTCGTGGCTACACCTTC.

This sequence joins TRBV7-2 and TRBJ2-1; TRBD2 matches 9 bases. The CDR3 totals 14 residues. Germline V CDR1 and CDR2: SGHTA, FQGNSA. With V trimmed by 3 bases and J by 9 bases, 6 bases remained unmatched. The CDR3 region has the DNA TGTGCCAGCAGCTTGACTAGCGGTGGGAGTGAGCAGTTCTTC. It specifies CASSLTSGGSEQFF. Full variable domain (outside the CDR3, taken from reference TRBV7-2 and TRBJ2-1): GAGVSQSPSNKVTEKGKDVELRCDPISGHTALYWYRQSLGQGLEFLIYFQGNSAPDKSGLPSDRFSAERTGGSVSTLTIQRTQQEDSAVYLCASSLTSGGSEQFFGPGTRLTVL.

This clone was observed a single time. The DNA is omitted, as the CDR3 cannot be located on it reliably, and the CDR3 follows TCRdb's listing. This chain uses TRBV27 with TRBJ1-1; TRBD1, the table's D call, lacks a check against the DNA. The CDR3 is 16 amino acids long, termini counted. From germline, CDR1 is MNHEY and CDR2 SMNVEV (reference sequence). The CDR3 spells CASSFGPGQLNTEAFF.

The chain employs TRBV18 and TRBJ1-4, with TRBD1 as a possible D gene (6 bases). CDR3 length equals 16 residues. Per the germline V gene, CDR1 is KGHSH and CDR2 is LQKENI. Trimming took 3 bases from V and 7 from J, leaving 18 bases between them. The CDR3 loop is CASSPGRAGDREKLFF. The CDR3 DNA reads TGTGCCAGCTCACCGGGCCGGGCAGGGGATCGTGAAAAACTGTTTTTT.

The CDR3 DNA is TGTGCCAGCAGTTCTCCTGACAGGGGGTCTGTCGAGCAGTACTTC. Amino acids: CASSSPDRGSVEQYF. This chain joins TRBV6-6 and TRBJ2-7; TRBD1 matches 9 bases. The V gene end was trimmed by 4 bases and the J gene end by 6 bases; junction bases not matched to a gene: 10. The CDR3 extends over 15 amino acids. From germline, CDR1 is MNHNY and CDR2 SVGAGI (reference sequence).

This clone has a single count. This chain uses TRBV10-3 with TRBJ1-1; D possibly corresponds to TRBD1 (5 bases). Germline V gene lookup returns CDR1 ENHRY and CDR2 SYGVKD. The CDR3 runs to 15 residues. With 0 bases removed from V and 3 bases from J, the gap between germline ends came to 11 bases. The CDR3 protein is CAISESSRVDTEAFF. The CDR3, as DNA: TGTGCCATCAGTGAGTCATCCAGGGTGGACACTGAAGCTTTCTTT.

V is TRBV2 and J is TRBJ2-3, with 11 positions matching TRBD2. The CDR3 is made up of 16 amino acids. Germline lookup yields CDR1 SNHLY and CDR2 FYNNEI. V lost 7 bases, J lost 7 bases, and 13 bases stayed unmatched. The CDR3 sequence: CASIRLAGTRENTQYF. The CDR3 nucleotides are TGTGCCAGCATCCGACTAGCGGGAACGAGAGAGAATACGCAGTATTTT.

V usage is TRBV19 and J usage is TRBJ2-7, with D tentatively TRBD1 (5 bases). Looked up from germline, CDR1 is LNHDA and CDR2 is SQIVND (reference sequence). Trimming removed 6 bases at V and 0 bases at J, with 15 bases between. The CDR3 has 15 amino acids. The CDR3 DNA follows: TGTGCCAGTAGCCCAGGGATACTTAGCTCCTACGAGCAGTACTTC. Its protein product is CASSPGILSSYEQYF.